These 23 T cell receptor beta chains came from one sample sequenced in a study of a mutant IDH1 vaccine in newly diagnosed glioma. The assay was immunoSEQ multiplex PCR, and TCRdb's table has in-frame clones only and misses some. Of around 100,000 clones in the sample, about four fifths were seen once. Time point described: baseline, week 1 (first vaccination visit). Specified treatment: pre-vaccination baseline after standard-of-care therapy. Sample: PBMCs, taken from a glioma patient treated with radiotherapy, temozolomide or both. Every receptor here comes from a man aged 35-49 years with glioma. Some clones in this sample may be carry-over from other donors' samples.

The gene calls are TRBV2 and TRBJ1-6; 10 positions match TRBD1. The V and J ends lost 6 bases and 9 bases, in that order; junction bases with no gene match: 5. CDR3 length: 14 residues. Germline V lookup: CDR1 SNHLY, CDR2 FYNNEI. This CDR3 is CASRGQGKGSPLHF. The CDR3 coding sequence is TGTGCCAGCAGGGGACAGGGGAAAGGTTCACCCCTCCACTTT. Full variable domain (missing parts from reference TRBV2 and TRBJ1-6): EPEVTQTPSHQVTQMGQEVILRCVPISNHLYFYWYRQILGQKVEFLVSFYNNEISEKSEIFDDQFSVERPDGSNFTLKIRSTKLEDSAMYFCASRGQGKGSPLHFGNGTRLTVT.

This chain connects TRBV5-1 to TRBJ1-1; TRBD1 agrees at 7 bases. CDR3 length: 13 residues. V lost 4 bases to trimming and J lost 3 bases; unmatched junction nucleotides: 3. CDR1 is SGHRS, CDR2 YFSETQ, per germline. The CDR3 sequence is CASSKDRYTEAFF. CDR3 DNA sequence: TGCGCCAGCAGCAAGGACAGGTACACTGAAGCTTTCTTT.

This chain connects TRBV5-1 to TRBJ2-1; the D is unclear. Trimming left V 4 bases short and J 8 bases short, with 16 bases between. The CDR3 is 14 residues long. Germline values: CDR1 SGHRS, CDR2 YFSETQ. The CDR3 DNA is TGCGCCAGCAGCCATCAGGACGGCAACGATGAGCAGTTCTTC. It codes for CASSHQDGNDEQFF.

The chain joins TRBV2 to TRBJ1-2, with D possibly matching TRBD1 (6 bases). The V gene lost 8 bases and the J gene lost 1 base, with 23 bases spanning the gap. Germline CDR1 reads SNHLY; CDR2 reads FYNNEI. CDR3 length: 17 residues. The CDR3 DNA is TGTGCCAGCGCACGAACCGCAGGCAGGGGAGATAACTATGGCTACACCTTC. It translates to CASARTAGRGDNYGYTF.

The chain recombines TRBV5-6 with TRBJ1-2, with unresolved D. CDR3 size: 16 residues. Germline assignment: CDR1 SGHDT and CDR2 YYEEEE. Trimming stripped 6 bases from V and 4 bases from J, with 22 bases between. The CDR3 loop reads CASNRRTVPAIYGYTF. The CDR3 coding sequence is TGTGCCAGCAATCGCAGGACTGTGCCCGCTATCTATGGCTACACCTTC.

This chain uses TRBV19 with TRBJ2-2; no reliable D call. The V and J ends lost 2 bases and 0 bases respectively, with 7 bases between them. The CDR3 spans 15 residues. From germline, CDR1 is LNHDA and CDR2 SQIVND (reference sequence). The CDR3 nucleotides read TGTGCCAGTAGTATATTGGGTACGAACACCGGGGAGCTGTTTTTT. Translating it yields CASSILGTNTGELFF.

V gene TRBV6-5 combines with J gene TRBJ2-7; 9 bases match TRBD1. CDR3 length: 15 residues. Trimming took 3 bases from V and 2 from J; bases not matched to a gene: 5. Germline CDR1 reads MNHEY; CDR2 reads SVGAGI. The DNA for the CDR3 is TGTGCCAGCAGTTATCCCGGGACAGGGCCCTACGAGCAGTACTTC. This sequence encodes CASSYPGTGPYEQYF.

This clone came up once. The chain combines TRBV11-2 with TRBJ2-5, with 9 bases that match TRBD1. The V and J ends lost 1 base and 2 bases, in that order; junction bases with no gene match: 5. The CDR3 extends over 16 amino acids. The V gene's germline CDR1 is SGHAT and CDR2 FQNNGV. Here the CDR3 reads CASSLAGTGRQETQYF. The CDR3 DNA reads TGTGCCAGCAGCTTAGCTGGGACAGGGCGGCAAGAGACCCAGTACTTC.

The genes are TRBV5-8 and TRBJ2-1; tentatively, D is TRBD2 (6 bases). The CDR3 is 15 amino acids. V gave up 0 bases and J gave up 9 bases, with 16 bases separating them. Germline CDR1 is SGHTS and CDR2 is YDEGEE. The CDR3 loop is CASSLEAGRGFEQFF. The CDR3 DNA reads as TGTGCCAGCAGCTTGGAGGCGGGGCGCGGATTTGAGCAGTTCTTC.

V is TRBV5-1 and J is TRBJ2-5, with D maybe TRBD1 (7 bases). Germline V lookup: CDR1 SGHRS, CDR2 YFSETQ. V lost 4 bases to trimming and J lost 2 bases, with 12 bases between them. The CDR3 has 14 residues. CDR3 in amino acids: CASSGGDRQETQYF. CDR3 DNA sequence: TGCGCCAGCAGCGGCGGGGACAGACAAGAGACCCAGTACTTC. Filled out from reference TRBV5-1 and TRBJ2-5, the complete variable domain reads KAGVTQTPRYLIKTRGQQVTLSCSPISGHRSVSWYQQTPGQGLQFLFEYFSETQRNKGNFPGRFSGRQFSNSRSEMNVSTLELGDSALYLCASSGGDRQETQYFGPGTRLLVL.

This clone has more than one count but fewer than ten. The CDR3 coding sequence is TGTGCCAGCAGCGGGGACAGTACGGCGGGTGGCTACACCTTC. It specifies CASSGDSTAGGYTF. This sequence joins TRBV6-1 and TRBJ1-2, with 7 bases identical to TRBD1. The CDR3 extends over 14 amino acids. V was clipped by 6 bases and J by 7 bases; unmatched bases: 11. CDR1 MNHNS and CDR2 SASEGT come from the germline V gene.

This rearrangement joins TRBV7-9 to TRBJ1-1; the D is unclear. This CDR3 is built from 13 residues. Per the germline V gene, CDR1 is SEHNR and CDR2 is FQNEAQ (reference sequence). Trimming took off 2 bases at V and 2 bases at J, with 6 bases between the two ends. The CDR3 sequence is CASSLFGNTEAFF. Written as DNA, the CDR3 is TGTGCCAGCAGCTTATTCGGTAACACTGAAGCTTTCTTT.

The gene calls are TRBV6-6 and TRBJ2-7; 13 bases map to TRBD2. The J segment lost 2 bases and the V segment lost 6 bases, leaving 1 base of the junction unmatched. Germline loops: CDR1 MNHNY, CDR2 SVGAGI (reference sequence). The CDR3 contains 14 residues. CDR3 sequence: CASRTSGGAYEQYF. CDR3 bases: TGTGCCAGCAGAACTAGCGGGGGGGCCTACGAGCAGTACTTC.

The V and J genes are TRBV7-8 and TRBJ1-6, with TRBD1 matching 10 bases. In germline, CDR1 is SGHVS, CDR2 FQNEAQ. This CDR3 region has 16 residues. The V gene end was trimmed by 3 bases and the J gene end by 8 bases; junction bases not matched to a gene: 7. This CDR3 reads CASSFRTGTGDSPLHF. The CDR3 bases are TGTGCCAGCAGCTTTAGAACCGGGACAGGGGATTCACCCCTCCACTTT.

The rearrangement links TRBV5-1 to TRBJ2-5, with D unclear. The V end was cut by 5 bases, the J end by 4 bases, with 9 bases between. The V gene's germline CDR1 is SGHRS and CDR2 YFSETQ. The CDR3 is 12 amino acids. CDR3 residues: CASRSSLETQYF. The CDR3 nucleotides read TGCGCCAGCAGGTCCTCTTTAGAGACCCAGTACTTC.

V usage is TRBV6-5 and J usage is TRBJ1-6; maybe TRBD1 (5 bases). The germline CDR1 and CDR2 sequences are MNHEY and SVGAGI. V was trimmed by 6 bases and J by 5 bases, leaving 8 bases between them. The CDR3 spans 13 residues. In DNA form, the CDR3 reads TGTGCCAGCAGCCCGGGGCATAATTCACCCCTCCACTTT. Protein: CASSPGHNSPLHF.

The V gene is TRBV10-3, the J gene TRBJ1-1, with D possibly being TRBD1 (5 bases). The ends were cut back, 10 bases at V and 0 bases at J, with 12 bases in the middle. Germline CDR1 ENHRY, CDR2 SYGVKD. The CDR3 runs 13 residues. DNA of the CDR3: TGTGCCAGTACAGGAGACATGAACACTGAAGCTTTCTTT. The encoded protein is CASTGDMNTEAFF.

In DNA form, the CDR3 reads TGTGCCAGCAGCGTAATGACCGATAACACTGAAGCTTTCTTT. Translating it yields CASSVMTDNTEAFF. This chain connects TRBV9 to TRBJ1-1; no definite D call. This CDR3 spans 14 amino acids. Germline V lookup: CDR1 SGDLS, CDR2 YYNGEE. V shed 1 base and J shed 2 bases, with 9 bases lying between them.

This clone was counted a few times. V gene TRBV27 combines with J gene TRBJ1-5; 9 nucleotides align to TRBD1. V lost 5 bases, J lost 6 bases, and 5 bases stayed unmatched. The CDR3 runs to 14 residues. CDR1 is MNHEY and CDR2 is SMNVEV in the germline V gene (reference sequence). The CDR3 coding sequence is TGTGCCAGCAGTGGGGGACAGGGAGGTCAGCCCCAGCATTTT. Protein sequence: CASSGGQGGQPQHF.

This clone was seen just once. The chain recombines TRBV10-3 with TRBJ1-1; D is unresolved. The CDR3 runs 13 residues. Germline V gene lookup returns CDR1 ENHRY and CDR2 SYGVKD. Trimming stripped 6 bases from V and 3 bases from J, with 11 bases between. The CDR3 loop is CAIRDFLHTEAFF. As DNA, the CDR3 is TGTGCCATCAGGGACTTTCTCCACACTGAAGCTTTCTTT.

This clone turned up a few times. The CDR3 protein is CASSGTGSNQPQHF. The CDR3 bases are TGTGCCAGCAGTGGGACAGGGAGCAATCAGCCCCAGCATTTT. The V gene is TRBV2, the J gene TRBJ1-5; 8 bases align to TRBD1. The CDR3 contains 14 residues. The germline gives CDR1 SNHLY, CDR2 FYNNEI. J gave up 1 base and V 4 bases, and 0 bases lay outside the gene matches.

In its sample, this clone was seen a few times. The rearrangement links TRBV19 to TRBJ1-1; TRBD1 agrees at 8 bases. Germline values: CDR1 LNHDA, CDR2 SQIVND (reference sequence). Germline trimming cut 7 bases from V and 5 bases from J; bases unmatched to any gene: 15. There are 16 residues in the CDR3. The CDR3, as DNA: TGTGCCAGTAAACCAGACGGGACAGGCTTCTTAACTGAAGCTTTCTTT. It is translated as CASKPDGTGFLTEAFF.

The chain joins TRBV7-8 to TRBJ2-5; 8 bases map to TRBD2. Germline CDR1 is SGHVS and CDR2 is FQNEAQ. The length of the CDR3 is 14 residues. Trimming took 1 base from V and 5 from J; bases not matched to a gene: 3. The CDR3, as DNA: TGTGCCAGCAGCTTAGGGACTAGCCTTGAGACCCAGTACTTC. Its translation is CASSLGTSLETQYF.